The T cell receptor (beta chain) under discussion was sequenced for a study of CDR3 diversity in severe acne. The sample holds a few counts of this clonotype. One entry per CDR3 protein, called by TCRdb with MiXCR from the PCR reads. This table has around 83,000 distinct CDR3 sequences, 45% to 55% appearing once. Sequenced sample: blood. This receptor was taken from a male donor with severe acne vulgaris.

The CDR3 bases are TGTGCCAGCAGCGAAGGGGATGCTGGCTACACCTTC. Encoded protein: CASSEGDAGYTF. The rearrangement joins TRBV9 to TRBJ1-2; possible D gene TRBD1, 5 bases. Germline values: CDR1 SGDLS, CDR2 YYNGEE. The V end lost 3 bases, the J end lost 7 bases, and 10 bases lay between the germline ends. The CDR3 is made up of 12 amino acids.